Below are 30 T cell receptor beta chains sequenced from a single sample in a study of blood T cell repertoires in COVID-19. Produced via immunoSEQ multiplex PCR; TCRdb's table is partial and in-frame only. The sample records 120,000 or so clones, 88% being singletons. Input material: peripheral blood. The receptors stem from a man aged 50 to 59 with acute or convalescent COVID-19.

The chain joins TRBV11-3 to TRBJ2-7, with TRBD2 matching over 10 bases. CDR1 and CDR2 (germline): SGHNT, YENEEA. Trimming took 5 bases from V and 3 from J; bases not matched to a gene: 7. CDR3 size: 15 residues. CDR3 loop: CASSPAGGGNYEQYF. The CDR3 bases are TGTGCCAGCAGCCCAGCGGGAGGGGGGAACTACGAGCAGTACTTC.

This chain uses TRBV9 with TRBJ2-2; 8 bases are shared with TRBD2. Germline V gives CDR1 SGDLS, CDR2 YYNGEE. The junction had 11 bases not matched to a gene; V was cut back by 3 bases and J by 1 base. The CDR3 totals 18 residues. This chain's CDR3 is CASSGGTGLVGNTGELFF. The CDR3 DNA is TGTGCCAGCAGCGGAGGGACGGGACTAGTGGGGAACACCGGGGAGCTGTTTTTT.

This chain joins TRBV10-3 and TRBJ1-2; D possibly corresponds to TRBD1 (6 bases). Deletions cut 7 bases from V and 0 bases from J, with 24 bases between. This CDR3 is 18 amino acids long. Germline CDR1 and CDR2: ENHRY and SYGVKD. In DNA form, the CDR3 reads TGTGCCATCACGGGACACCGGGCAATAGGGCTAACTAACTATGGCTACACCTTC. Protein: CAITGHRAIGLTNYGYTF.

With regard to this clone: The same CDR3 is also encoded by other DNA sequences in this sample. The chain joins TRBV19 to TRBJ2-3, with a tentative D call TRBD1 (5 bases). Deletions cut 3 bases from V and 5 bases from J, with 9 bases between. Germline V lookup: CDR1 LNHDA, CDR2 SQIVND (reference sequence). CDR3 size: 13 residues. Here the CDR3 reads CASSIQGIDTQYF. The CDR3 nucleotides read TGTGCCAGTAGTATTCAGGGAATAGATACGCAGTATTTT.

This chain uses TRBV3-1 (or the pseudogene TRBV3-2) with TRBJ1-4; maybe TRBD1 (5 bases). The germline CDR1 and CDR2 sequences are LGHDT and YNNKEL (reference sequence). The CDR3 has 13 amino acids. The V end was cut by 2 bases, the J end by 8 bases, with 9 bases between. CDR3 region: CASSQLGREKLFF. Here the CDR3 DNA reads TGTGCCAGCAGCCAACTGGGGCGCGAAAAACTGTTTTTT.

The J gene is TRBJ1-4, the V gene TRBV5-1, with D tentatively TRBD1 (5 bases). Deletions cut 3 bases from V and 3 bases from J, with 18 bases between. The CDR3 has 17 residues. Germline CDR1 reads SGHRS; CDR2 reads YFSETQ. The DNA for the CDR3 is TGCGCCAGCAGCTCCGGAGGGGTTGGGGGGGCTAATGAAAAACTGTTTTTT. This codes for CASSSGGVGGANEKLFF.

The CDR3 nucleotides are TGTGCCAGCAGCTTGGCACGGGAGCCTTTGGAGCAGTTCTTC. This sequence encodes CASSLAREPLEQFF. The gene calls are TRBV5-6 and TRBJ2-1; D is possibly TRBD2 (6 bases). The V gene's germline CDR1 is SGHDT and CDR2 YYEEEE. Trimming cost V 0 bases and J 10 bases, with 14 bases left between them. The CDR3 sequence is 14 residues long.

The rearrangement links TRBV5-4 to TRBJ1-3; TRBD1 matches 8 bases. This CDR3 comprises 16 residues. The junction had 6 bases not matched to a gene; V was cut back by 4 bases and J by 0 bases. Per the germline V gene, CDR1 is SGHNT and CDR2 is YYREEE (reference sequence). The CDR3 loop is CASSGTGHDSGNTIYF. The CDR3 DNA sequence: TGTGCCAGCAGCGGGACAGGCCATGACTCTGGAAACACCATATATTTT.

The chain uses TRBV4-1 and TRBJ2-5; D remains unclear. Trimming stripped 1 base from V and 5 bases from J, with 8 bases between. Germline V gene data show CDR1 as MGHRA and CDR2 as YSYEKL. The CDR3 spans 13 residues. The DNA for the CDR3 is TGCGCCAGCAGCCAAGCATGGCTGGAGACCCAGTACTTC. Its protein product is CASSQAWLETQYF.

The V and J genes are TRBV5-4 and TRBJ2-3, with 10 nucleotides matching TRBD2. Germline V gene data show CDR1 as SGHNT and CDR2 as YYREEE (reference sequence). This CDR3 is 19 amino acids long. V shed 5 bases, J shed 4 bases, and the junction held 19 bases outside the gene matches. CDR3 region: CASRNRLRASGRGADTQYF. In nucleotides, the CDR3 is TGTGCCAGCAGAAACCGACTGCGGGCTAGCGGGAGAGGGGCAGATACGCAGTATTTT.

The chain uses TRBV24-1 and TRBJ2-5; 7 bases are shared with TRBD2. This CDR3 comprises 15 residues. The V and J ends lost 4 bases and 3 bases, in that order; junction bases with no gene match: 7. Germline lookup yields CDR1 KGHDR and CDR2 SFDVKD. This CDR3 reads CATSDEIAGEETQYF. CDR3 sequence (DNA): TGTGCCACCAGTGACGAGATAGCGGGCGAAGAGACCCAGTACTTC.

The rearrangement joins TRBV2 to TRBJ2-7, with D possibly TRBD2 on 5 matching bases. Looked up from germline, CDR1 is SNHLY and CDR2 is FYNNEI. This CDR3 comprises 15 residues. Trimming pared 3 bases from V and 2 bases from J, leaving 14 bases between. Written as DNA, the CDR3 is TGTGCCAGCAGTGATGTGGTTCCGGGAACCTACGAGCAGTACTTC. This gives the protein CASSDVVPGTYEQYF. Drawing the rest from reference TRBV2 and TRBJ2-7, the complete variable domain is EPEVTQTPSHQVTQMGQEVILRCVPISNHLYFYWYRQILGQKVEFLVSFYNNEISEKSEIFDDQFSVERPDGSNFTLKIRSTKLEDSAMYFCASSDVVPGTYEQYFGPGTRLTVT.

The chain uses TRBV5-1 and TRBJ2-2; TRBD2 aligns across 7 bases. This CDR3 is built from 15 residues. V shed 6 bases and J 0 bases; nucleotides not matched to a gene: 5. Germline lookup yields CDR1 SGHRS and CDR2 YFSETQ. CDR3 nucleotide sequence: TGCGCCAGCATCCCTAGCGGCTCGAACACCGGGGAGCTGTTTTTT. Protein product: CASIPSGSNTGELFF.

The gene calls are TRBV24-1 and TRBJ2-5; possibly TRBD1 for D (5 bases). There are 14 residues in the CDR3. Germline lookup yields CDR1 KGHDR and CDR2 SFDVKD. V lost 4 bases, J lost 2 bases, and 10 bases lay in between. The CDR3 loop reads CATSDRDSQETQYF. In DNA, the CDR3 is TGTGCCACCAGTGACCGTGACAGTCAAGAGACCCAGTACTTC.

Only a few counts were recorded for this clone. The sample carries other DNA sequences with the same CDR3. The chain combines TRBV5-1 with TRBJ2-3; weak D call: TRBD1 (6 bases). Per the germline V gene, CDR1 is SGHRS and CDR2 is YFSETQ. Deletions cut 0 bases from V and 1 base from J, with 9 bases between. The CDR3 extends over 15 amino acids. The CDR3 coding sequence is TGCGCCAGCAGCTTGGAGGGGGACGGCACAGATACGCAGTATTTT. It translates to CASSLEGDGTDTQYF. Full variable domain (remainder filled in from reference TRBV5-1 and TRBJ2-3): KAGVTQTPRYLIKTRGQQVTLSCSPISGHRSVSWYQQTPGQGLQFLFEYFSETQRNKGNFPGRFSGRQFSNSRSEMNVSTLELGDSALYLCASSLEGDGTDTQYFGPGTRLTVL.

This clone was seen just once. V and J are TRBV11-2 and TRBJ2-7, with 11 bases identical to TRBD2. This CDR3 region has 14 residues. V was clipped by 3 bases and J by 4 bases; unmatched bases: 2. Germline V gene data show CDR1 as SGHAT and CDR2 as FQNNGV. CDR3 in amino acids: CASSFASGRYEQYF. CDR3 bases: TGTGCCAGCAGCTTCGCTAGCGGGAGGTACGAGCAGTACTTC.

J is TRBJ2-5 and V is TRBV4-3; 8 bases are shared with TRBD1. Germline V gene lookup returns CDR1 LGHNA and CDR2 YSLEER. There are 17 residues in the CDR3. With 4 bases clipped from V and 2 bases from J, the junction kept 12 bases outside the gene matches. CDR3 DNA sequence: TGCGCCAGCAGCCGACATAGACCCGGGACAGGACAAGAGACCCAGTACTTC. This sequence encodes CASSRHRPGTGQETQYF.

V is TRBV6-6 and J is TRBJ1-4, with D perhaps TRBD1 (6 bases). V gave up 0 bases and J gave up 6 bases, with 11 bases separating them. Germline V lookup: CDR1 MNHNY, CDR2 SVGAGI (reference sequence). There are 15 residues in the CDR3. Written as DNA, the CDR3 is TGTGCCAGCAGTTACTCTCAGGGGTTAGATGAAAAACTGTTTTTT. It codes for CASSYSQGLDEKLFF.

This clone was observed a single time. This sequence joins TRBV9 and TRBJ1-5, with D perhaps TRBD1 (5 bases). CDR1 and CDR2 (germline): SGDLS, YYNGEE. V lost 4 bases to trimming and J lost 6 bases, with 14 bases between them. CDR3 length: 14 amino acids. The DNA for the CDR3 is TGTGCCAGCAGCATTCAGGGCGACTCTCAGCCCCAGCATTTT. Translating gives CASSIQGDSQPQHF.

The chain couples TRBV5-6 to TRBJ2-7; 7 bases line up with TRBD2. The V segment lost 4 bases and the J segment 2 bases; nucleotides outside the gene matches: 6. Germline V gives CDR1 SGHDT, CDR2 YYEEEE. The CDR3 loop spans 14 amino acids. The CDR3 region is CASSGTGGPYEQYF. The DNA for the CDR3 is TGTGCCAGCAGCGGGACGGGAGGCCCCTACGAGCAGTACTTC. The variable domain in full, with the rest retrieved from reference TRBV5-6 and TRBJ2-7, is DAGVTQSPTHLIKTRGQQVTLRCSPKSGHDTVSWYQQALGQGPQFIFQYYEEEERQRGNFPDRFSGHQFPNYSSELNVNALLLGDSALYLCASSGTGGPYEQYFGPGTRLTVT.

In nucleotides, the CDR3 is TGTGCCAGCAGCCCCCGGACAGGAGAAAAACTGTTTTTT. It is translated as CASSPRTGEKLFF. V gene TRBV7-9 combines with J gene TRBJ1-4, with TRBD1 identical over 7 bases. V gave up 5 bases and J gave up 8 bases; unmatched junction bases: 5. The CDR3 is 13 residues long. CDR1 is SEHNR, CDR2 FQNEAQ, per germline (reference sequence).

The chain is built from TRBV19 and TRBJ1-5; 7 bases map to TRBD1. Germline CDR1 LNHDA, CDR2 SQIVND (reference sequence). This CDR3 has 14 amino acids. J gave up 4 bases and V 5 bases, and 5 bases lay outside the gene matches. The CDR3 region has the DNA TGTGCCAGTAGTTACCGGGACAGAAATCAGCCCCAGCATTTT. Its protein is CASSYRDRNQPQHF.

CDR3 protein: CASSLAQFAYEQYF. CDR3 nucleotides: TGCGCCAGCAGCTTGGCCCAGTTCGCCTACGAGCAGTACTTC. The genes are TRBV5-1 and TRBJ2-7; D is uncertain. Germline CDR1 and CDR2: SGHRS and YFSETQ. The CDR3 loop spans 14 amino acids. Deletions cut 0 bases from V and 2 bases from J, with 9 bases between. Full variable domain (rest looked up from reference TRBV5-1 and TRBJ2-7): KAGVTQTPRYLIKTRGQQVTLSCSPISGHRSVSWYQQTPGQGLQFLFEYFSETQRNKGNFPGRFSGRQFSNSRSEMNVSTLELGDSALYLCASSLAQFAYEQYFGPGTRLTVT.

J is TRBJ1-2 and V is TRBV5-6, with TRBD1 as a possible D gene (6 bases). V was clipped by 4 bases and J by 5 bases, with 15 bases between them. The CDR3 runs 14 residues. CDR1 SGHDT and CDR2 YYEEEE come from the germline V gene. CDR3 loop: CASSTGQLFYGYTF. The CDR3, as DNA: TGTGCCAGCAGCACTGGACAGCTCTTTTATGGCTACACCTTC.

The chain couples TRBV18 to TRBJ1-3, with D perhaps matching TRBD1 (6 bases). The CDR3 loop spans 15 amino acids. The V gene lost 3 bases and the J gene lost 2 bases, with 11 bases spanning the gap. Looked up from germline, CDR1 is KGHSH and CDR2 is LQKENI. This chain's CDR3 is CASSPQQGTGNTIYF. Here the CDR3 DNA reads TGTGCCAGCTCACCTCAACAGGGCACTGGAAACACCATATATTTT. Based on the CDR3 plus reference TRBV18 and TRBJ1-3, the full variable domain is NAGVMQNPRHLVRRRGQEARLRCSPMKGHSHVYWYRQLPEEGLKFMVYLQKENIIDESGMPKERFSAEFPKEGPSILRIQQVVRGDSAAYFCASSPQQGTGNTIYFGEGSWLTVV.

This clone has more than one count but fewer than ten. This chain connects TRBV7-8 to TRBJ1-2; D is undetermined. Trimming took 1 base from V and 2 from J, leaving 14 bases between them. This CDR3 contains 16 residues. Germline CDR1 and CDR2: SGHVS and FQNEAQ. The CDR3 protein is CASSLVGGLMNYGYTF. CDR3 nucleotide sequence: TGTGCCAGCAGCTTAGTGGGTGGACTCATGAACTATGGCTACACCTTC.

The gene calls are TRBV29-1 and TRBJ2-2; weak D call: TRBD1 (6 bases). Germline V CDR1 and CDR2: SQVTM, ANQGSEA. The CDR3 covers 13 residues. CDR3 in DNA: TGCAGTATGACAGGAACGACCACCGGGGAGCTGTTTTTT. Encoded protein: CSMTGTTTGELFF.

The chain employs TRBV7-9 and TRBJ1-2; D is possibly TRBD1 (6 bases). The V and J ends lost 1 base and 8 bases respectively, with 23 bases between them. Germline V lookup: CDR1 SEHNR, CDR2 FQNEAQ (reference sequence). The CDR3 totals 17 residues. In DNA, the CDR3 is TGTGCCAGCAGCTTAGAGGACAGTACGGTCCGGTCTAGAGGCTACACCTTC. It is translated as CASSLEDSTVRSRGYTF. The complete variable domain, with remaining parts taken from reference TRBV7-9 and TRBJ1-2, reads DTGVSQNPRHKITKRGQNVTFRCDPISEHNRLYWYRQTLGQGPEFLTYFQNEAQLEKSRLLSDRFSAERPKGSFSTLEIQRTEQGDSAMYLCASSLEDSTVRSRGYTFGSGTRLTVV.

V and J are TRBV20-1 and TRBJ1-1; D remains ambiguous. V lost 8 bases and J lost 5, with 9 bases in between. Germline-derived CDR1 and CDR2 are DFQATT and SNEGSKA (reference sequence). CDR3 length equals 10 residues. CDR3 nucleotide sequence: TGCAGTTTAGTCAGGACTGAAGCTTTCTTT. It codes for CSLVRTEAFF.

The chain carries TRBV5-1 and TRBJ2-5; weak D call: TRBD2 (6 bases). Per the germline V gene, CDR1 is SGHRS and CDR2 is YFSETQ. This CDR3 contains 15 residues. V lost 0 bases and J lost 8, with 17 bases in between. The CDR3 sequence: CASSLAGTGGDTQYF. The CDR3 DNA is TGCGCCAGCAGCTTGGCCGGGACCGGGGGTGATACCCAGTACTTC.